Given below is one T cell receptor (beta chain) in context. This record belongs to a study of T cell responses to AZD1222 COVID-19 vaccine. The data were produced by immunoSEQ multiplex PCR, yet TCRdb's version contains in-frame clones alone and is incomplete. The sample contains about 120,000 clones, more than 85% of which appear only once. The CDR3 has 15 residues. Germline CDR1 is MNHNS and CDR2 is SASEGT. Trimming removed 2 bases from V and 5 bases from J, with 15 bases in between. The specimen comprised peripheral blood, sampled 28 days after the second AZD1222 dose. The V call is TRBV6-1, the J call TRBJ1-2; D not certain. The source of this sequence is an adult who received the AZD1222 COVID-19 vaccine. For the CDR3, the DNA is TGTGCCAGCAGTGAACCCTTTGTAACAGCTTATGGCTACACCTTC. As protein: CASSEPFVTAYGYTF.